The clone carrying this TCR beta chain was found many times. Its antigen remains unknown. This entry comes from a study of identical twins. General study points: The conclusions drew on cross-sectional statistical analysis instead of tracking the same donors.

TCRdb reanalysed the 5' RACE reads using MiXCR and keeps one entry per CDR3 protein. The table has some 1,700,000 distinct CDR3 sequences, less than 40% seen once. V shed 1 base and J shed 4 bases, with 9 bases lying between them. The CDR3 runs to 14 residues. CDR1 and CDR2 (germline): SGHRS, YFSETQ. This sequence joins TRBV5-1 and TRBJ2-1, with a possible D match to TRBD1 (5 bases). The TCR was taken from a newborn girl in good health. Sequenced: cord blood. The CDR3 region is CASSLPTAYNEQFF. The CDR3 DNA sequence: TGCGCCAGCAGCTTGCCGACAGCGTACAATGAGCAGTTCTTC.